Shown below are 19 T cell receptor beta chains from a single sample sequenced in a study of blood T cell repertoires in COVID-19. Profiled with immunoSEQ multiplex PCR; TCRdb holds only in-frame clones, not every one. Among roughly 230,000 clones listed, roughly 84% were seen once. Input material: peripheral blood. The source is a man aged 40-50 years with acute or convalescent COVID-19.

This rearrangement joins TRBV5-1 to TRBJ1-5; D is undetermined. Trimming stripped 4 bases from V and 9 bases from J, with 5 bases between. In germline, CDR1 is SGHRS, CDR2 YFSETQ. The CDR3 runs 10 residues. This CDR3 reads CASSSLPQHF. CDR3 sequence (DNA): TGCGCCAGCAGCAGCCTGCCCCAGCATTTT.

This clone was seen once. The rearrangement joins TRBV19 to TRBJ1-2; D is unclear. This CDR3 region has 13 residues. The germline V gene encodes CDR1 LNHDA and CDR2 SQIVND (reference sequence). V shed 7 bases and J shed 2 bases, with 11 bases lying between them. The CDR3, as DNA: TGTGCCAGTACCCCGGTTCTGAACTATGGCTACACCTTC. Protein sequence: CASTPVLNYGYTF.

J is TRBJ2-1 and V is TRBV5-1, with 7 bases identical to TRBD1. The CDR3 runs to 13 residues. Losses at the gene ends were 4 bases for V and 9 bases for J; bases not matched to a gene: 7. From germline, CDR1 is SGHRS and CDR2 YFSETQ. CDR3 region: CASSVRGGSEQFF. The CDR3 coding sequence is TGCGCCAGCAGCGTTCGAGGGGGCAGTGAGCAGTTCTTC.

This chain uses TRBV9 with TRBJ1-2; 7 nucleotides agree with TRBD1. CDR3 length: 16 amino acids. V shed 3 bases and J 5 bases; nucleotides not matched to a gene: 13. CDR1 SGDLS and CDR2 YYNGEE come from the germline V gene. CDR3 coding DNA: TGTGCCAGCAGCGAGAGACAGGGAGGAGGTTTTTATGGCTACACCTTC. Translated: CASSERQGGGFYGYTF.

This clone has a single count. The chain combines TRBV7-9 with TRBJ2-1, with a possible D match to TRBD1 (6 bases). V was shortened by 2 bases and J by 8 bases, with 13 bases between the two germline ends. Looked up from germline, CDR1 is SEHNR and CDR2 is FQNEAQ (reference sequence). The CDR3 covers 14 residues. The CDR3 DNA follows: TGTGCCAGCAGCTTATCCAGGGGAAGGGATGAGCAGTTCTTC. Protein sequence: CASSLSRGRDEQFF.

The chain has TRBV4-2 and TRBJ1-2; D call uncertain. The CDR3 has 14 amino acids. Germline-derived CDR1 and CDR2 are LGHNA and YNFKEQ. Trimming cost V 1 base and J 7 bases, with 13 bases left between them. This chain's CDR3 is CASSQVNLGGGYTF. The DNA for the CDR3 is TGTGCCAGCAGCCAAGTTAACCTCGGCGGTGGCTACACCTTC.

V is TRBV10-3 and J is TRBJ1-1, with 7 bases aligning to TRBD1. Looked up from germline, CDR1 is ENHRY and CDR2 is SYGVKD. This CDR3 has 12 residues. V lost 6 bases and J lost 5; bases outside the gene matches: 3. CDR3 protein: CAISTQGTEAFF. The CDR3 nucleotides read TGTGCCATCAGCACACAGGGGACTGAAGCTTTCTTT.

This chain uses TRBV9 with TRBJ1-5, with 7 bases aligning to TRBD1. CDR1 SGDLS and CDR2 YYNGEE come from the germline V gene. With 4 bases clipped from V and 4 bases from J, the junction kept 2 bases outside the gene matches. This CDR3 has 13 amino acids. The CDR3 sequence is CASSMTGNQPQHF. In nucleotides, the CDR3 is TGTGCCAGCAGCATGACAGGGAATCAGCCCCAGCATTTT.

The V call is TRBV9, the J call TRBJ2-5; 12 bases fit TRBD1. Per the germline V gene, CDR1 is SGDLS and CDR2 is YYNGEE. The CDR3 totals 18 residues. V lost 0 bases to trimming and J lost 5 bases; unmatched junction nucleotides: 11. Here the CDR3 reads CASSVGNGGTGGQETQYF. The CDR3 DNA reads TGTGCCAGCAGCGTAGGAAATGGTGGGACAGGGGGCCAGGAGACCCAGTACTTC.

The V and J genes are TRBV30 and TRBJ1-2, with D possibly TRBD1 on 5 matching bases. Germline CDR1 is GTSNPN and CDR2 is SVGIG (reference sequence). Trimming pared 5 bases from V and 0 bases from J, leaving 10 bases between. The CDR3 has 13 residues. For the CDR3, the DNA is TGTGCCTGGGATCCGACAGCTAACTATGGCTACACCTTC. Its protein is CAWDPTANYGYTF.

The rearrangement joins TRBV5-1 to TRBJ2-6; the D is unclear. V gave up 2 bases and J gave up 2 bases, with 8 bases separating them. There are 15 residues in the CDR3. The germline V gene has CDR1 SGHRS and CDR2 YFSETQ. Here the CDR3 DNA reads TGCGCCAGCAGCTTAGGCGGAGCTGGGGCCAACGTCCTGACTTTC. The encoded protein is CASSLGGAGANVLTF.

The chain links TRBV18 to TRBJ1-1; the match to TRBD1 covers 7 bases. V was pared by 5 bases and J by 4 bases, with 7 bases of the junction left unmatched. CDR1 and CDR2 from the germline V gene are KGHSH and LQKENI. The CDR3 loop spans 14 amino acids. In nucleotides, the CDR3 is TGTGCCAGCTCAGACGACAGGGAGAGCACTGAAGCTTTCTTT. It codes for CASSDDRESTEAFF.

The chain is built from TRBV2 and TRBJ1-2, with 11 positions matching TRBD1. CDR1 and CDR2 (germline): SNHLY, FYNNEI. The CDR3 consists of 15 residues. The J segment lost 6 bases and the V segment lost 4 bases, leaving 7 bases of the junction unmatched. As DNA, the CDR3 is TGTGCCAGCAGTGTTACCGGACAGGGGGCAAATGGCTACACCTTC. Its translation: CASSVTGQGANGYTF.

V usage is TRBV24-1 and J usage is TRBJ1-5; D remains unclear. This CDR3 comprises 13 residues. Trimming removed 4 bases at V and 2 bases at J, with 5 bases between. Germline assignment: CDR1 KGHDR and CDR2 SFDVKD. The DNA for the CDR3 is TGTGCCACCAGTGAGACACGCAATCAGCCCCAGCATTTT. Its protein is CATSETRNQPQHF.

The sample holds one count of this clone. In DNA form, the CDR3 reads TGTGCCAGCAGTTTTCTGAGAAATTCACCCCTCCACTTT. Amino acids: CASSFLRNSPLHF. The chain links TRBV12-3 or TRBV12-4 to TRBJ1-6; D remains unclear. Trimming shortened V by 3 bases and J by 7 bases, and 7 bases separated the two germline ends. The CDR3 is 13 amino acids.

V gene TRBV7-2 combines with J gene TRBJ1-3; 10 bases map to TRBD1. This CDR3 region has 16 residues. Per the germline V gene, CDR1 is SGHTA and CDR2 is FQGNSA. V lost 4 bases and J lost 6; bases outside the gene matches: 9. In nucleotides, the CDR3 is TGTGCCAGCAGCTCCAAGGACAGGGGGGAGATAAACACCATATATTTT. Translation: CASSSKDRGEINTIYF.

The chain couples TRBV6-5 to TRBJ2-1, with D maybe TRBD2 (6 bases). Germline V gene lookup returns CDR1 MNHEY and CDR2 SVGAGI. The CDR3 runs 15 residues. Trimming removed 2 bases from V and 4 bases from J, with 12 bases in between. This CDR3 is CASSYGVAEYNEQFF. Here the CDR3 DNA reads TGTGCCAGCAGTTACGGGGTAGCGGAGTACAATGAGCAGTTCTTC.

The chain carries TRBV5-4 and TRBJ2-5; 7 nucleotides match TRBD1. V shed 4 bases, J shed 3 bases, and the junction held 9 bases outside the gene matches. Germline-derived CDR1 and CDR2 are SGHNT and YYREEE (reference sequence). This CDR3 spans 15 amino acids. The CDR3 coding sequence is TGTGCCAGCAGCACATCTACACAGGGGAAAGAGACCCAGTACTTC. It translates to CASSTSTQGKETQYF.

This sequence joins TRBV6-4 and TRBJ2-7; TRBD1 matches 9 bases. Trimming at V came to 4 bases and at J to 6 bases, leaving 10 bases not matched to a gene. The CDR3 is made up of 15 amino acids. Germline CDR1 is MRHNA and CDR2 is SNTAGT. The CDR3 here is CASSAEPGQGGEQYF. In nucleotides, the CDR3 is TGTGCCAGCAGTGCCGAACCGGGACAGGGAGGCGAGCAGTACTTC.